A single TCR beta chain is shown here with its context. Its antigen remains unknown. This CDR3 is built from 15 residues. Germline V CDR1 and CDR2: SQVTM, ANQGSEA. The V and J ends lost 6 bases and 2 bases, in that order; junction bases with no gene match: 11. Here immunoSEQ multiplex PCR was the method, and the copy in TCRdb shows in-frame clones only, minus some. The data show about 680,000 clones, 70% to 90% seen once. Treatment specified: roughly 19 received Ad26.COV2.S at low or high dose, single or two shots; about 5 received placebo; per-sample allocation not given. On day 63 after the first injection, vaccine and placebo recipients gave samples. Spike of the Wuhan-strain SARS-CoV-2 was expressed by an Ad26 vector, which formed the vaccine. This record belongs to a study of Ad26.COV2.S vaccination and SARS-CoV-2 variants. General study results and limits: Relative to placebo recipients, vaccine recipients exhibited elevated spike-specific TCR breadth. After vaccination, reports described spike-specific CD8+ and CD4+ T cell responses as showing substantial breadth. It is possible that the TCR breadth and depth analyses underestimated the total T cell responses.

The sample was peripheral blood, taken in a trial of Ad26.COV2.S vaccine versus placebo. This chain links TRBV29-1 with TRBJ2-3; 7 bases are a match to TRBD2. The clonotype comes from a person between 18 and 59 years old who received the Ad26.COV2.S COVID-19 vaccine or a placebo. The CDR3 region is CSVPDQRGLTDTQYF. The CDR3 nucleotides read TGCAGCGTCCCGGACCAGCGGGGCCTCACAGATACGCAGTATTTT.